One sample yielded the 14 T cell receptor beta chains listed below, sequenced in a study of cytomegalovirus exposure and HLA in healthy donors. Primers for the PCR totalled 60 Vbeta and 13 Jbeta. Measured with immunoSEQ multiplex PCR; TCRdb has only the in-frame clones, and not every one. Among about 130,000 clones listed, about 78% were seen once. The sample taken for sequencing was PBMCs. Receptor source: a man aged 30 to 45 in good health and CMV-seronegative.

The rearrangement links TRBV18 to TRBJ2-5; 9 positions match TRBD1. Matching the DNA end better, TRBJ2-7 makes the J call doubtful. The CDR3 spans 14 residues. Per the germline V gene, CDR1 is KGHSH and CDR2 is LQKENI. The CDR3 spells CASSQQGARDEQYF. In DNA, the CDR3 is TGTGCCAGCTCTCAACAGGGGGCCAGGGACGAGCAGTACTTC.

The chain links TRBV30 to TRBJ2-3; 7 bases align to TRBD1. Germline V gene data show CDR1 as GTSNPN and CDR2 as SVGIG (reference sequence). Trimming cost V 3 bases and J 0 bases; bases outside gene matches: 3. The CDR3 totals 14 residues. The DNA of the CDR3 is TGTGCCTGGAGAAGGGGGCTCAGCACAGATACGCAGTATTTT. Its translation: CAWRRGLSTDTQYF.

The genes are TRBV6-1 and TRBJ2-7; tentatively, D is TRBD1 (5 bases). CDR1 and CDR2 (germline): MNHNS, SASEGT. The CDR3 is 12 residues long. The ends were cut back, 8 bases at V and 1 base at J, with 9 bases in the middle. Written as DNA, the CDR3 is TGTGCCAGCGGGGCAGGGTCCTACGAGCAGTACTTC. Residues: CASGAGSYEQYF.

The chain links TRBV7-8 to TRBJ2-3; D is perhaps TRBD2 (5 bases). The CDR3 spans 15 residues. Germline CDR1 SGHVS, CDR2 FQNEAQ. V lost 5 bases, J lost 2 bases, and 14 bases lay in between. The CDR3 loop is CASSPPRGYTDTQYF. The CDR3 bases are TGTGCCAGCAGCCCACCTAGAGGGTACACAGATACGCAGTATTTT. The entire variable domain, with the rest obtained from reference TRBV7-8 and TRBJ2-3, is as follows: GAGVSQSPRYKVAKRGQDVALRCDPISGHVSLFWYQQALGQGPEFLTYFQNEAQLDKSGLPSDRFFAERPEGSVSTLKIQRTQQEDSAVYLCASSPPRGYTDTQYFGPGTRLTVL.

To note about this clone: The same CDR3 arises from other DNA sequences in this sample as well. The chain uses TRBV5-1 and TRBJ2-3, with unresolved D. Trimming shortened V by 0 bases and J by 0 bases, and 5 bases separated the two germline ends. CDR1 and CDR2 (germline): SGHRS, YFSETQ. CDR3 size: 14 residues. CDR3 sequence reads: CASSLGQSTDTQYF. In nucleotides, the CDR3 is TGCGCCAGCAGCTTGGGTCAGAGCACAGATACGCAGTATTTT.

The CDR3 DNA sequence: TGTGCCATCCAAGGAGGGACAGAGACTAGCACAGATACGCAGTATTTT. Translating gives CAIQGGTETSTDTQYF. The J gene is TRBJ2-3, the V gene TRBV25-1; tentative D call: TRBD1 (7 bases). The CDR3 sequence is 16 residues long. Trimming took off 10 bases at V and 0 bases at J, with 20 bases between the two ends. Germline lookup yields CDR1 MGHDK and CDR2 SYGVNS.

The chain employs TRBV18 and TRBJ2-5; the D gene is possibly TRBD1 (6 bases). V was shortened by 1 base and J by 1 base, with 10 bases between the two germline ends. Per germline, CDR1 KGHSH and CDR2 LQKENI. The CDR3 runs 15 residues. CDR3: CASSPLDSSQETQYF. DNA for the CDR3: TGTGCCAGCTCACCACTGGACAGCTCCCAAGAGACCCAGTACTTC.

CDR3 bases: TGTGCCAGCAGTCGGCCGCAGGGGTCCTTTCAGCCCCAGCATTTT. It yields the protein CASSRPQGSFQPQHF. J is TRBJ1-5 and V is TRBV28; tentatively, D is TRBD1 (6 bases). CDR3 length: 15 residues. V was shortened by 5 bases and J by 6 bases, with 17 bases between the two germline ends. CDR1 and CDR2 from the germline V gene are MDHEN and SYDVKM.

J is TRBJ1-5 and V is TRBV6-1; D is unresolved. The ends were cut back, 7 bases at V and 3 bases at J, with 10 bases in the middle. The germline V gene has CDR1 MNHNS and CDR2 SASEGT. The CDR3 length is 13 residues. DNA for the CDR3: TGTGCCAGCATATCGACAAACAATCAGCCCCAGCATTTT. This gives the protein CASISTNNQPQHF.

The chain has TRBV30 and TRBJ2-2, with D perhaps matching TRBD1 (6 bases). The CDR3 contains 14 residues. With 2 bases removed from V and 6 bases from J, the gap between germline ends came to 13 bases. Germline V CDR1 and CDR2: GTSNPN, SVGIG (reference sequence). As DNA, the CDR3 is TGTGCCTGGAGTCCCAGGGGTTTGGCCGGGGAGCTGTTTTTT. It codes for CAWSPRGLAGELFF. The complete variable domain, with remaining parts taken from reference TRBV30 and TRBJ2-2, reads SQTIHQWPATLVQPVGSPLSLECTVEGTSNPNLYWYRQAAGRGLQLLFYSVGIGQISSEVPQNLSASRPQDRQFILSSKKLLLSDSGFYLCAWSPRGLAGELFFGEGSRLTVL.

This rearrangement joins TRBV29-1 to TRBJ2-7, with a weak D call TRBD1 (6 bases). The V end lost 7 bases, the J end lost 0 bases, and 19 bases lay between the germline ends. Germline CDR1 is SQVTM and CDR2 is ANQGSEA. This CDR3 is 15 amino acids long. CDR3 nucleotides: TGCAGCGCAATCAGGGGAGAACACTTCTCCTACGAGCAGTACTTC. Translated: CSAIRGEHFSYEQYF.

The CDR3 spells CATQPGNNYGYTF. The CDR3 nucleotides are TGTGCCACCCAACCCGGGAATAACTATGGCTACACCTTC. This chain links TRBV15 with TRBJ1-2; the D is unclear. There are 13 residues in the CDR3. V lost 8 bases, J lost 1 base, and 11 bases lay in between. Germline V gene data show CDR1 as LNHNV and CDR2 as YYDKDF (reference sequence).

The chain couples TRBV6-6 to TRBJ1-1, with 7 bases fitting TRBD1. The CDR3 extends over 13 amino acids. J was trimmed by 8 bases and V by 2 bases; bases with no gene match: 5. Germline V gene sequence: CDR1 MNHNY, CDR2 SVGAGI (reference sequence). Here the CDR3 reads CASSYEGADEAFF. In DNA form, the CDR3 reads TGTGCCAGCAGTTACGAGGGGGCCGACGAAGCTTTCTTT.

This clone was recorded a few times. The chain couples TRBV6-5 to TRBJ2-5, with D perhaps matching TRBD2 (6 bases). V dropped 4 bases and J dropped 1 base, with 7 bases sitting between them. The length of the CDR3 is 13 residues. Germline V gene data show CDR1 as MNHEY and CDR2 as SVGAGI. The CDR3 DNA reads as TGTGCCAGCAGTTCGACTAGCCAAGAGACCCAGTACTTC. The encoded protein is CASSSTSQETQYF.